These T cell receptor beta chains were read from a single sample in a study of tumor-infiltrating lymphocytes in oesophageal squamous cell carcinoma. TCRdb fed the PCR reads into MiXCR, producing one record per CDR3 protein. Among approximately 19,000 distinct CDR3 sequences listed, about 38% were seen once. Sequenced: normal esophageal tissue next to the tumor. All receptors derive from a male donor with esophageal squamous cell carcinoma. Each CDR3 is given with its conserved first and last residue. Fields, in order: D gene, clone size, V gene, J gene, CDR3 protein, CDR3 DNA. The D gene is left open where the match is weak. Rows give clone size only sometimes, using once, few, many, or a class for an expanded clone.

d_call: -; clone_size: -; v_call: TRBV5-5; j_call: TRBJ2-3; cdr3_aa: CASSWDGDLTQYF; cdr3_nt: TGTGCCAGCAGCTGGGATGGGGACCTTACGCAGTATTTT
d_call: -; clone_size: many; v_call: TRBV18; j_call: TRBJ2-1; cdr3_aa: CASSPTGLSHGYNEQFF; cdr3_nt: TGTGCCAGCTCACCAACGGGACTCTCACACGGGTACAATGAGCAGTTCTTC
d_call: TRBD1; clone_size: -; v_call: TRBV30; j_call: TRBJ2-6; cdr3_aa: CAWDRAGANVLTF; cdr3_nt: TGTGCCTGGGACAGGGCTGGGGCCAACGTCCTGACTTTC
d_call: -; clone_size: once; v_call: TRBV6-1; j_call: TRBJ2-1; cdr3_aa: CASSEAGREFGSYNEQFF; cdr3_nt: TGTGCCAGCAGTGAAGCGGGCAGAGAGTTCGGCTCCTACAATGAGCAGTTCTTC
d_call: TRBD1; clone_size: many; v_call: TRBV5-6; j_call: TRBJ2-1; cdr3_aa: CASSWPQGDLSYNEQFF; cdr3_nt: TGTGCCAGCAGCTGGCCACAGGGGGACCTCTCCTACAATGAGCAGTTCTTC
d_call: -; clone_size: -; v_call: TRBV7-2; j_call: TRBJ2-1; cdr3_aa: CASSLGTGSVEQFF; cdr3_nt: TGTGCCAGCAGCTTAGGGACCGGGTCGGTTGAGCAGTTCTTC
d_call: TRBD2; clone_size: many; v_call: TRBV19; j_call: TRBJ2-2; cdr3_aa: CASRWIAGGNTGELFF; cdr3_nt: TGTGCCAGTAGGTGGATTGCGGGAGGTAACACCGGGGAGCTGTTTTTT
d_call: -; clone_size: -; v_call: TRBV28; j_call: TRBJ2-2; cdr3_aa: CASSLVGELFF; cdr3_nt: TGTGCCAGCAGTTTAGTAGGGGAGCTGTTTTTT
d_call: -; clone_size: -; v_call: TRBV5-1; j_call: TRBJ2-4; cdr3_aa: CASSFLDSHIKYF; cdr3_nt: TGCGCCAGCAGCTTTCTCGACAGCCACATTAAGTACTTC
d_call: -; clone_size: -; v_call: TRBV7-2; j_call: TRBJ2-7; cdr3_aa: CASSSPLGRVRYEQYF; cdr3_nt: TGTGCCAGCAGCTCCCCCCTAGGGCGGGTCCGGTACGAGCAGTACTTC
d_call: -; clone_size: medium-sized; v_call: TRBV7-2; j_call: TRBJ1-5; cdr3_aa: CASSLGAGAGQPQHF; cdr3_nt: TGTGCCAGCAGCTTAGGGGCAGGCGCGGGTCAGCCCCAGCATTTT
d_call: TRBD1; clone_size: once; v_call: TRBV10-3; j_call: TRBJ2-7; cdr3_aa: CAMAGTGFIEQYF; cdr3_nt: TGTGCCATGGCCGGGACAGGGTTTATCGAGCAGTACTTC
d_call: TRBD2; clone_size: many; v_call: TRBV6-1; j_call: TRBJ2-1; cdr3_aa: CATARREGYNEQFF; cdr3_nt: TGTGCCACCGCGCGGCGGGAGGGTTACAATGAGCAGTTCTTC
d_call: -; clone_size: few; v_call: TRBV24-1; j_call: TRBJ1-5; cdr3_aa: CATSDLSINQPQHF; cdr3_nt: TGTGCCACCAGTGATTTGAGCATCAATCAGCCCCAGCATTTT
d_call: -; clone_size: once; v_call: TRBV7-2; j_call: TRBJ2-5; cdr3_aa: CASSTQGLNEETQYF; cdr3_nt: TGTGCCAGCAGTACCCAGGGTCTGAATGAAGAGACCCAGTACTTC
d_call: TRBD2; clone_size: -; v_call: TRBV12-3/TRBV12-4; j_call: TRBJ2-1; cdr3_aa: CASSTIRGGISGAVIYNEQFF; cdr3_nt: TGTGCCAGCAGTACGATTAGAGGGGGAATTAGCGGGGCAGTAATCTACAATGAGCAGTTCTTC
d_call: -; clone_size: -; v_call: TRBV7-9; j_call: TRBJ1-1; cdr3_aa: CASREMGGITEAFF; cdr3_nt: TGTGCCAGCAGAGAGATGGGGGGAATCACTGAAGCTTTCTTT
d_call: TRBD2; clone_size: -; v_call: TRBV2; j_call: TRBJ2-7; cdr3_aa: CASIELADTDTQYF; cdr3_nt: TGTGCCAGCATCGAACTAGCGGATACAGATACGCAGTACTTT
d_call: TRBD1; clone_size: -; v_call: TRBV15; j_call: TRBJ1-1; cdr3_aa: CAADRGPNTEAFF; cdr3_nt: TGTGCCGCGGACAGGGGGCCGAACACTGAAGCTTTCTTT
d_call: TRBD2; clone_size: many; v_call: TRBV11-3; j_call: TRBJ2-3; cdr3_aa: CASSNLGTSGRRDTQYF; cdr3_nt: TGTGCCAGCAGCAACCTCGGGACTAGCGGGAGGCGAGATACGCAGTATTTT
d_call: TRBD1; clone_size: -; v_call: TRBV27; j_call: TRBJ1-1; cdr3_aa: CASSLSDRGIEAFF; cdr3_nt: TGTGCCAGCAGTTTATCGGACAGGGGGATTGAAGCTTTCTTT
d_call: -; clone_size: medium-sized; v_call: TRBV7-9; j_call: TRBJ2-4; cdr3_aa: CASSLFPSVGENIQYF; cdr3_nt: TGTGCCAGCAGCTTATTTCCGTCAGTAGGCGAAAACATTCAGTACTTC
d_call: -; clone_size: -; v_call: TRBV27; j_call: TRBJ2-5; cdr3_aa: CASSLLAERRETQYF; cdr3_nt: TGTGCCAGCAGTTTATTAGCGGAGCGGAGAGAGACCCAGTACTTC
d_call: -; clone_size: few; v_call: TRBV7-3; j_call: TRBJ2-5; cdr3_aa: CASSFGREETQYF; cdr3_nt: TGTGCCAGCAGCTTCGGCCGCGAAGAGACCCAGTACTTC
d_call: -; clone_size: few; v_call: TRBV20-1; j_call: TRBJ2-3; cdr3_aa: CSAQITWVTDTQYF; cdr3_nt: TGCAGTGCACAAATTACCTGGGTGACAGATACGCAGTATTTT
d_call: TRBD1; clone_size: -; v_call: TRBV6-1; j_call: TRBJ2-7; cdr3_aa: CASSYRGEQYF; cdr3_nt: TGTGCCAGCAGTTACAGGGGCGAGCAGTACTTC
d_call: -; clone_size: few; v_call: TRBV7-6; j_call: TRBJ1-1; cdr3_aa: CASRDPGQMNTEAFF; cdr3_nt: TGTGCCAGCAGGGACCCGGGACAAATGAACACTGAAGCTTTCTTT
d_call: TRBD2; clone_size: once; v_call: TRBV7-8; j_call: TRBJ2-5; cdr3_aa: CASSLVAGGPNEQYF; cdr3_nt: TGTGCCAGCAGCTTAGTAGCGGGAGGGCCAAATGAGCAGTACTTC
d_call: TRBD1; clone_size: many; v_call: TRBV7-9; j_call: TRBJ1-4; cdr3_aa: CASSFGQGGEKLFF; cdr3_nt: TGTGCCAGCAGCTTTGGACAGGGAGGGGAAAAACTGTTTTTT
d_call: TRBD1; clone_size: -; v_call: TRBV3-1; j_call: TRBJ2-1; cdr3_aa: CASSQAFGTGENEQFF; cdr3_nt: TGTGCCAGCAGCCAAGCCTTCGGGACAGGGGAGAATGAGCAGTTCTTC
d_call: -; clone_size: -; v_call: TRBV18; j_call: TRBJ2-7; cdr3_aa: CASSPNLGIYEQYF; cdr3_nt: TGTGCCAGCTCACCAAATCTGGGGATCTACGAGCAGTACTTC
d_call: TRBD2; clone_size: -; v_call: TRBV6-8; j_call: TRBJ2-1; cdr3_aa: CASRGTSGSNYNEQFF; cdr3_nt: TGTGCCAGCAGAGGGACTAGCGGGAGTAACTACAATGAGCAGTTCTTC
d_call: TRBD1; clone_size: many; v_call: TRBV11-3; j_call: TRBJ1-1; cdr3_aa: CASSPRRTGEAFF; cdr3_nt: TGTGCCAGCAGCCCCCGTCGGACAGGTGAAGCTTTCTTT
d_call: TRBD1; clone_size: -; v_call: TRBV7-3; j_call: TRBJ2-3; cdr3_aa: CASSPDRVKDTQYF; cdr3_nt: TGTGCCAGCAGCCCCGACAGGGTGAAAGATACGCAGTATTTT
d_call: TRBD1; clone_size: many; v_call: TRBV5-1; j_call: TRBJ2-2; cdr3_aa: CASSGQGPPNTGELFF; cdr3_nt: TGCGCCAGCAGCGGACAGGGGCCCCCGAACACCGGGGAGCTGTTTTTT
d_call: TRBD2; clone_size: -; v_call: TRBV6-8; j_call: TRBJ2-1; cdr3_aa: CASRVRGGLDEQFF; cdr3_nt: TGTGCCAGCAGGGTGCGGGGGGGCTTGGATGAGCAGTTCTTC
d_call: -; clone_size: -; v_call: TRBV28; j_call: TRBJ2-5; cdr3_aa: CATRRQAPKTQYF; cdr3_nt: TGTGCCACCCGCAGACAGGCGCCAAAGACCCAGTACTTC
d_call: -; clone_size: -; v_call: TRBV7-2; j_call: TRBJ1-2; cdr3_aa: CASSSQSGRSGYTF; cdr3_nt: TGTGCCAGCAGCTCTCAAAGCGGGAGGAGTGGCTACACCTTC
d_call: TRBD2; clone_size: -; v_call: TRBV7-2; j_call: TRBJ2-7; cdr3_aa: CASSLRVTSGYEQYF; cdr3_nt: TGTGCCAGCAGCTTAAGAGTGACTAGCGGCTACGAGCAGTACTTC
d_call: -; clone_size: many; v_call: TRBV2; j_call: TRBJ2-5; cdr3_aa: CASSEAGQETQYF; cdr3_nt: TGTGCCAGCAGTGAGGCAGGGCAGGAGACCCAGTACTTC
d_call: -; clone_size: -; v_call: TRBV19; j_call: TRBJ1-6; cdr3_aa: CASTTAARYNSPLHF; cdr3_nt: TGTGCCAGCACGACAGCCGCGCGCTATAATTCACCCCTCCACTTT
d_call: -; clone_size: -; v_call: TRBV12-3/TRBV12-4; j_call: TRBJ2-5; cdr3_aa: CASSFRAPETQYF; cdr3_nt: TGTGCCAGCAGTTTTAGGGCACCGGAGACCCAGTACTTC
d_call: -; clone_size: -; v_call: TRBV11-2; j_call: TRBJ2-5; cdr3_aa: CASSESGRGHETQYF; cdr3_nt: TGTGCCAGCAGCGAAAGTGGGCGGGGCCACGAGACCCAGTACTTC
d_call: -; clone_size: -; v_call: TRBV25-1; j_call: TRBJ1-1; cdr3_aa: CASRAGDTEAFF; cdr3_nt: TGTGCCAGCCGTGCGGGGGACACTGAAGCTTTCTTT
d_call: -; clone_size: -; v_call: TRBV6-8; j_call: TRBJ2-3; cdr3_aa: CASGAPSTDTQYF; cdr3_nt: TGTGCCAGCGGAGCGCCGAGCACAGATACGCAGTATTTT
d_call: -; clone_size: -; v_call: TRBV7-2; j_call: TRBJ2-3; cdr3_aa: CASSLEKSRADTQYF; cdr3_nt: TGTGCCAGCAGCTTAGAGAAGTCACGCGCAGATACGCAGTATTTT
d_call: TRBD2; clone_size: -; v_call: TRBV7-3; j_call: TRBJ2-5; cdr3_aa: CASSLVAGSQETQYF; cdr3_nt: TGTGCCAGCAGCCTGGTAGCGGGGTCCCAAGAGACCCAGTACTTC
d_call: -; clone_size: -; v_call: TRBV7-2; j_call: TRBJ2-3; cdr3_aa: CASSTTTSTDTQYF; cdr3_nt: TGTGCCAGCAGCACCACTACTAGCACAGATACGCAGTATTTT
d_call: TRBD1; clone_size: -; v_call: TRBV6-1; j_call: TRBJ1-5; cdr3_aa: CASINTGAYNQPQHF; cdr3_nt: TGTGCCAGCATTAATACAGGGGCTTACAATCAGCCCCAGCATTTT
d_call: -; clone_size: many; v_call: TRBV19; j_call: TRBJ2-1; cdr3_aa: CATGGSSYNEQFF; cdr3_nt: TGTGCCACCGGTGGAAGCTCCTACAATGAGCAGTTCTTC
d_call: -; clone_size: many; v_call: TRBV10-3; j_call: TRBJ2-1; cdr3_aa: CAISEVKGIRDNEQFF; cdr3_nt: TGTGCCATCAGTGAGGTGAAAGGGATAAGGGACAATGAGCAGTTCTTC
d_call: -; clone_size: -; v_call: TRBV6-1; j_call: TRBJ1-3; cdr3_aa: CASSEELYSGNTIYF; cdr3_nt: TGTGCCAGCAGTGAAGAGCTGTACTCTGGAAACACCATATATTTT